This T cell receptor beta chain came from a study of cytomegalovirus exposure and HLA in healthy donors (dated by TCRdb to about 2017). Context from the whole study: An earlier analysis of approximately 600 of the donors reported approximately 270 Gb of sequence data and 117 million unique TCR beta sequences from 150 million to 200 million T cells. An early release covering 500 to 750 HLA-typed donors comprised roughly 300 gigabases of sequencing data and some 79 million unique TCR sequences. Of the roughly 400 genotyped donors, less than 90% were placed in the genetic ancestry cluster associated with self-reported Caucasian donors. The aim of the study was to test whether cataloging public T cell receptors could identify signatures of past pathogen exposure. The T cell repertoires of some 700 subjects were profiled by immunosequencing and related to cytomegalovirus serostatus. Besides the first cohort of roughly 700 subjects, a separate validation cohort made up of over 100 different subjects was used. To predict cytomegalovirus infection status, the study brought together high-throughput TCR immunosequencing, statistical association of individual TCRs with disease status, and machine learning. To study patterns of TCR occurrence, a later analysis re-analyzed previously published TCR beta repertoires from more than 550 donors and added high-resolution HLA genotyping. Rather than drawing on any new phenotypic data, the later analysis identified candidate immune exposures from TCR beta sequences and the way those sequences occurred across donors. An earlier analysis of 587 of the donors used high-throughput TCR beta sequencing to judge whether each TCR beta V gene segment behaved as functional or pseudogenic. Donor age, sex, ethnicity and CMV serostatus were compiled together with the repertoire data. In a later genetic analysis, genome-wide SNP genotypes for about three fifths of the roughly 670 donors were used, and that subset was treated as a discovery cohort. All discovery cohort repertoires had been generated using a single sequencing platform. Both class I and class II loci were covered by HLA typing, at four-digit resolution. Typing coverage differed by locus: A, B, C, DRB1 and DQB1 were typed in about 620-640 donors, DQA1 in 500 to 550, DPA1 in approximately 610, and DPB1 in just under 490. Because of strong linkage in the cohort, roughly five DR-DQ haplotypes were treated as single units for association and clustering. Among some 400 genotyped donors of the cohort, an average of approximately 200,000 unique TCR beta nucleotide sequences was sequenced per donor, of which approximately 18% were non-productive. Here is what the overall study found, with its caveats: In a later genetic analysis, a missense DCLRE1C variant was associated with V-gene and J-gene trimming of TCR beta chains, and the association was replicated in an independent cohort. The earlier analysis of some 540 of the donors excluded roughly 17 rarely observed V segments, including chromosome 9 orphons, because counts were too low. CMV serostatus was the only immune exposure information available for the cohort. At a false discovery rate of 0.05, a later analysis linked 15,000 to 20,000 TCR beta sequences to specific HLA alleles. According to the authors, the approach could potentially be generalized to other disease states and immunological phenotypes. In vitro tests confirmed that three of the cytomegalovirus-associated TCR beta chains recognize cytomegalovirus antigens. A further reported finding was that TCR beta sequences accurately predicted the HLA-A and HLA-B alleles for most subjects in the first cohort. Most TCR sequences were observed very rarely across donors, whereas some public TCRs were present in many individuals. In an earlier analysis of fewer than 700 of the donors, most TCR beta V segments appeared in productive rearrangements about 87% or about 30% of the time, broadly matching IMGT annotations. Linkage disequilibrium might explain the correlated functional status among segregating V segments, but an unknown experimental factor could not be ruled out. Only TCR beta chains were sequenced in this cohort, and the absence of alpha or paired-chain data limited detectable features. According to a later analysis, parvovirus B19, influenza, CMV and Epstein-Barr virus appeared linked to several top co-occurrence clusters. In the study, some 180 TCR beta chains were listed as associated with cytomegalovirus. A later analysis found that most CMV-associated TCR beta chains appeared HLA-restricted, with HLA associations seemingly driven largely by CMV exposure. According to a later genetic analysis, donors in an Asian-associated ancestry cluster had fewer N-insertions in productive TCRs than the roughly 700-donor mean. When HLA alleles, especially DR and DQ, strongly co-occurred, TCR associations were difficult to assign to individual alleles. The classifier was reported to diagnose cytomegalovirus status with high specificity and sensitivity in both the original and validation cohorts. In a later analysis, the rate of TCR association differed among HLA loci, with DRB1 alleles having the most associated TCRs and HLA-C alleles having the fewest. Some IMGT-functional V segments, including TRBV6-2 and TRBV6-3, could not be distinguished by the 87-base-pair reads and were therefore excluded. Because HLA typing was missing for some donors at each locus, association tests included only the typed subset. A group of highly shared sequence variants was considered likely to be a technical artifact of the sequencing pipeline. A later analysis found that HLA-associated TCR beta chains were more clonally expanded and had lower generation probabilities than equally common non-associated chains. The presence/absence analyses assumed that sequencing depth was roughly uniform across donors, and that assumption may not be true.

This clone was counted only a few times. Its binding antigen is unknown. Per-base quality was not reported, and no clone a single base away is much larger than it. The cohort comprised around 690 healthy bone marrow donors. All cohort members were sampled while nominally healthy, although unrecorded immune exposures were likely present. The donor tested CMV seropositive and was one of the 289 seropositive cohort members. A peripheral blood sample was collected from each donor, and TCR beta sequencing was performed on peripheral blood mononuclear cells. Genomic DNA extraction from the blood cell samples was performed with the Qiagen DNeasy Blood Extraction Kit. Library prep was done by the immunoSEQ multiplex PCR assay. For the multiplex PCR, a mixture combining 60 forward primers for TCR Vbeta segments and 13 reverse primers for TCR Jbeta segments was used. A multiplex PCR assay on genomic DNA amplified the CDR3 region of rearranged TCR beta genes. Amplified TCR beta libraries were sequenced as 87-base-pair reads on the Illumina HiSeq System. The authors' pipeline ran thus. In a later analysis, about 80 million unique TCR beta chains were counted across the approximately 640 repertoires, and some 10 million of these chains were shared by at least two donors. Raw reads were error-corrected and collapsed into unique sequences with a nearest-neighbor algorithm that merged closely related sequences to remove PCR and sequencing errors. CDR3 sequences were aligned to IMGT reference sequences to assign V, D and J gene segments. Each retained sequence needed at least a six-nucleotide match to both a V gene segment and a J gene segment. Rearrangements were called productive when the CDR3 lacked stop codons and stayed in frame with V and J; all others were non-productive. CDR3 was defined by IMGT convention, running from the second conserved V-encoded cysteine to the conserved J-encoded phenylalanine. Sequences without an unambiguous match to a single V gene segment were excluded from the earlier analysis of 500 to 700 of the donors. In an earlier analysis of almost 600 of the donors, a V segment was called functional when productive rearrangements were above 56.7%, and segregating when the standard deviation between donors exceeded 5%. A statistical classification framework was developed to diagnose cytomegalovirus status using the catalog of TCR beta chain sequences. A later analysis assigned V and J genes by comparing TCR nucleotide sequences with IMGT/GENE-DB human TR gene sequences. In a later analysis, CDR3 sequences and most-parsimonious VDJ recombination scenarios were assigned using the TCRdist pipeline. In a later analysis, every TCR beta chain was defined by the combination of its CDR3 amino acid sequence and its V-gene family, and reads without a unique V-gene family were dropped. As a way to deal with suspected cross-contamination and a sequencing artifact, a later analysis dropped approximately 590 nucleotide sequences that were highly shared and had low generation probability. In a later analysis, a clonal expansion index for each public chain was calculated from normalized within-repertoire ranks of inferred template counts. Generation probabilities in a later analysis came from a VDJ recombination model fitted to out-of-frame rearrangements, and those results were checked against IGoR. A later analysis scored TCR-TCR, TCR-HLA and TCR-CMV co-occurrence with hypergeometric tests, applying a repertoire-size bias correction to TCR pairs. To estimate false discovery rates, a later analysis permuted the HLA or CMV assignments 20 times. In a later analysis, co-occurring TCRs were grouped using DBSCAN, and TCRdist sequence similarity was added for clustering within HLA-allele-positive subsets. Repertoires with fewer than 30,000 or more than 120,000 public chains, plus five repertoires with anomalous nucleotide sharing, were excluded from co-occurrence clustering. Here the immuneACCESS table is served through TCRdb, limited to in-frame sequences with V and J called. Missing clones are a known gap in these copies; in checked studies unresolved V genes cover under half, and the rest lacks a known reason. The D gene and trimming were derived from the DNA, and the V and J assignments and clone size from that table. Recorded for this sample are about 190,000 clones; around 80% of them occurred a single time. The ten most abundant clones make up around 2% of the sample.

From the germline V gene, CDR1 is SNHLY and CDR2 is FYNNEI. Deletion took 4 bases off V and 2 bases off J, with a span of 11 bases between the germline ends. Taken from cysteine to phenylalanine, the CDR3 has 14 residues. The read is trimmed to its CDR3 DNA, 42 bases read in frame from base 1. The sequence joins TRBV2 to TRBJ2-5; possibly the D gene is TRBD1, per 5 matching bases. What was sequenced was PBMCs. This receptor was taken from a woman between 18 and 29 years old in good health and CMV-seropositive. The bases read TGTGCCAGCAGTGTTTTGACAGTTCAAGAGACCCAGTACTTC. This is translated as CASSVLTVQETQYF.